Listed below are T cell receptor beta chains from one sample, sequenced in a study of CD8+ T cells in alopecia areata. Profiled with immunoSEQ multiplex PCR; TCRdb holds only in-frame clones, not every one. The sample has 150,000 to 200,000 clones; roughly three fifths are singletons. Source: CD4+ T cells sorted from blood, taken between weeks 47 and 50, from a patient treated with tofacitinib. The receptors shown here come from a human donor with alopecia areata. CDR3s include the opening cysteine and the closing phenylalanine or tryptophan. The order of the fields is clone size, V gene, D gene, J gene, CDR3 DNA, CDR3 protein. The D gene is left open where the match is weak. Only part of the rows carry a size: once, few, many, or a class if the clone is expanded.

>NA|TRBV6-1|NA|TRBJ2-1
TGTGCCAGCAGTGTAGGTCGGGCAGGGGGGACCTACAATGAGCAGTTCTTC
CASSVGRAGGTYNEQFF
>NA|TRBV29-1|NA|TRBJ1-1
TGCAGCGTGCACCCGGGAAACCTGAACACTGAAGCTTTCTTT
CSVHPGNLNTEAFF
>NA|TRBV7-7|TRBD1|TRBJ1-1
TGTGCCAGCAGCCAAACCGGGACAGGTGACACTGAAGCTTTCTTT
CASSQTGTGDTEAFF
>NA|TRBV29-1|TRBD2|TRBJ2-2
TGCAGCGTTCGAAGCTCGGGGGGGAACACCGGGGAGCTGTTTTTT
CSVRSSGGNTGELFF
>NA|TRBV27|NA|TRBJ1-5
TGTGCCAGCAGCCCGGATAGCAATCAGCCCCAGCATTTT
CASSPDSNQPQHF
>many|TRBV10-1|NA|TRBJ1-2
TGCGCCAGCATCGGACTGGCGTATGGCTACACCTTC
CASIGLAYGYTF
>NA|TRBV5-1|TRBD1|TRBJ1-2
TGCGCCAGCAGCCCGGGACAGCCTTTGAACTATGGCTACACCTTC
CASSPGQPLNYGYTF
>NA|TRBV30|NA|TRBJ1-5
TGTGCCTGGAGTGCCGGGGGGTATCAGCCCCAGCATTTT
CAWSAGGYQPQHF
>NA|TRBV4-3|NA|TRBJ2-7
TGCGCCAGCAGCCAAGAAGTCGGCTATGGTTCCTACGAGCAGTACTTC
CASSQEVGYGSYEQYF
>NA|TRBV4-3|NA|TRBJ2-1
TGCGCCAGCAGCCAAGACTTCGGAAGCTCCTACAATGAGCAGTTCTTC
CASSQDFGSSYNEQFF
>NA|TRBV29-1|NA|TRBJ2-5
TGCAGCGTTGAGGATAGCGCCGAGACCCAGTACTTC
CSVEDSAETQYF
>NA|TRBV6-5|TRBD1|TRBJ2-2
TGTGCCAGCAGTTGGTCAGGGGGCCGAACCGGGGAGCTGTTTTTT
CASSWSGGRTGELFF
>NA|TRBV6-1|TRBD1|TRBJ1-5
TGTGCCAGCAGACAGGGGGATCAGCCCCAGCATTTT
CASRQGDQPQHF
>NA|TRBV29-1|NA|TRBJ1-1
TGCAGCGTTGTGGACAGCCCGAGGGAAGCTTTCTTT
CSVVDSPREAFF
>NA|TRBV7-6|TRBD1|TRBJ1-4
TGTGCCAGCGCTAGGGGGCCTAATGAAAAACTGTTTTTT
CASARGPNEKLFF
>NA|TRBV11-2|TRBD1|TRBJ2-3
TGTGCCAGCAGCCTATTACAGGGGCGGGATACGCAGTATTTT
CASSLLQGRDTQYF
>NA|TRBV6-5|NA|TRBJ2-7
TGTGCCAGCAGTTACTCAGGTATCCACGAGCAGTACTTC
CASSYSGIHEQYF
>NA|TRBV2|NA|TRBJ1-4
TGTGCCAGCACCCAGGACGTAAAACTGTTTTTT
CASTQDVKLFF
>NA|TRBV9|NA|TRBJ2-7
TGTGCCAGCAGCGCCGACCCGGGACTGGGAAGCGAGCAGTACTTC
CASSADPGLGSEQYF
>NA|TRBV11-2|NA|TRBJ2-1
TGTGCCAGCAGCTTAGTGGTTAGCCCCTACAATGAGCAGTTCTTC
CASSLVVSPYNEQFF
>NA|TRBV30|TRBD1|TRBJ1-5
TGTGCCTGGGCCGGGACAGCCGTCAATCAGCCCCAGCATTTT
CAWAGTAVNQPQHF
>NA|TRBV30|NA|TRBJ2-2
TGTGCCTGGAGACTGGGGGTACCGAACACCGGGGAGCTGTTTTTT
CAWRLGVPNTGELFF